These 8 T cell receptor beta chains came from one sample sequenced in a study of blood T cells in healthy people across ages. Primers used in a second PCR of roughly 7 to 12 cycles were a sample-barcoded 5' primer and a J-beta primer mix. TCRdb recomputed calls from the 5' RACE reads with MiXCR, one row per CDR3 protein. The sample has some 1.5 million distinct CDR3 sequences; roughly 43% are singletons. Source material: blood. These receptors originate from a woman aged 18-29 years in good health.

The chain couples TRBV6-5 to TRBJ1-2; the D gene is possibly TRBD1 (6 bases). Trimming removed 3 bases at V and 11 bases at J, with 19 bases between. CDR1 and CDR2 from the germline V gene are MNHEY and SVGAGI. The CDR3 has 14 amino acids. The CDR3: CASSYRAGAHSYTF. The CDR3 DNA reads TGTGCCAGCAGTTATCGGGCAGGGGCCCACTCTTACACCTTC.

This chain joins TRBV5-4 and TRBJ2-1, with 10 nucleotides matching TRBD2. Germline V gene data show CDR1 as SGHNT and CDR2 as YYREEE (reference sequence). The CDR3 has 17 amino acids. Trimming at V came to 0 bases and at J to 10 bases, leaving 13 bases not matched to a gene. The CDR3 region is CASSLATLAGSLKEQFF. The CDR3 nucleotides read TGTGCCAGCAGCTTGGCCACACTAGCGGGATCCCTTAAGGAGCAGTTCTTC. Full variable domain (rest looked up from reference TRBV5-4 and TRBJ2-1): ETGVTQSPTHLIKTRGQQVTLRCSSQSGHNTVSWYQQALGQGPQFIFQYYREEENGRGNFPPRFSGLQFPNYSSELNVNALELDDSALYLCASSLATLAGSLKEQFFGPGTRLTVL.

This clonotype turned up a few times. The chain has TRBV4-3 and TRBJ2-1; TRBD2 agrees at 9 bases. Trimming at V came to 0 bases and at J to 6 bases, leaving 9 bases not matched to a gene. Per germline, CDR1 LGHNA and CDR2 YSLEER. This CDR3 has 17 residues. The CDR3 spells CASSQDTVAGAANEQFF. CDR3 DNA: TGCGCCAGCAGCCAAGATACGGTAGCGGGGGCGGCCAATGAGCAGTTCTTC.

CDR3 coding DNA: TGTGCCAGCAGCGCCCGGATAGCAGGCACTGAAGCTTTCTTT. Amino acids: CASSARIAGTEAFF. The V and J genes are TRBV11-1 and TRBJ1-1; D gene uncertain. CDR1 SGHAT and CDR2 FQDESV come from the germline V gene (reference sequence). V lost 5 bases, J lost 4 bases, and 14 bases lay in between. This CDR3 comprises 14 residues.

This clonotype was found a few times. The chain joins TRBV6-2 or TRBV6-3 to TRBJ2-5; 10 bases agree with TRBD1. Germline values: CDR1 MNHEY, CDR2 SVGEGT. Trimming at V came to 2 bases and at J to 5 bases, leaving 17 bases not matched to a gene. This CDR3 region has 19 residues. In nucleotides, the CDR3 is TGTGCCAGCAGTTACGAGCGGGACAGGGGTGTTTTTGATCGGGAGACCCAGTACTTC. This gives the protein CASSYERDRGVFDRETQYF.

The gene calls are TRBV11-2 and TRBJ2-1; the match to TRBD2 covers 7 bases. Germline CDR1 is SGHAT and CDR2 is FQNNGV. Losses at the gene ends were 1 base for V and 8 bases for J; bases not matched to a gene: 5. The CDR3 sequence is 14 residues long. The CDR3 bases are TGTGCCAGCAGCTTAGCGGGGGGTTTTGATGAGCAGTTCTTC. Protein: CASSLAGGFDEQFF.

This clonotype was seen only a few times. The chain couples TRBV18 to TRBJ1-2; TRBD1 agrees at 7 bases. The V and J ends lost 3 bases and 6 bases, in that order; junction bases with no gene match: 4. CDR1 KGHSH and CDR2 LQKENI come from the germline V gene. The CDR3 is 13 residues long. The CDR3 nucleotides are TGTGCCAGCTCACCTACAGGGGAGGATGGCTACACCTTC. This encodes CASSPTGEDGYTF.

Only a few counts were recorded for this clonotype. Written as DNA, the CDR3 is TGTGCCAGCAGTAGACTCGCCCGAGGGACAGATACGCAGTATTTT. Translation gives CASSRLARGTDTQYF. The J gene is TRBJ2-3, the V gene TRBV28; D might be TRBD2 (5 bases). The CDR3 length is 15 residues. The germline V gene encodes CDR1 MDHEN and CDR2 SYDVKM. The V end was cut by 5 bases, the J end by 3 bases, with 15 bases between. The whole variable domain, filled in from reference TRBV28 and TRBJ2-3, reads DVKVTQSSRYLVKRTGEKVFLECVQDMDHENMFWYRQDPGLGLRLIYFSYDVKMKEKGDIPEGYSVSREKKERFSLILESASTNQTSMYLCASSRLARGTDTQYFGPGTRLTVL.